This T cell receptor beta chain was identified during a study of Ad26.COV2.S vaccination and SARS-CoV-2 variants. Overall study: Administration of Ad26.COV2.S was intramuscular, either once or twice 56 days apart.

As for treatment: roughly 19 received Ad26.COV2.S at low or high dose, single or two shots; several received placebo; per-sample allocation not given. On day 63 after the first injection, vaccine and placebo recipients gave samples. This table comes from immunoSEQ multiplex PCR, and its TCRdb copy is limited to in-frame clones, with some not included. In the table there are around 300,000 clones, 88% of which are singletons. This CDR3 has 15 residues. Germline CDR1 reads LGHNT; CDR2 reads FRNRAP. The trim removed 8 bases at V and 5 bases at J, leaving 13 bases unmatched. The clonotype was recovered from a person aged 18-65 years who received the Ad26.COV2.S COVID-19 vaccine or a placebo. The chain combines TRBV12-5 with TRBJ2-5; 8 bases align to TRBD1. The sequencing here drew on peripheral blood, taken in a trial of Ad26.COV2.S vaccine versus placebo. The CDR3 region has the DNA TGTGCTAGTTCGGGTGCGGGTGGGACAGGTGAGACCCAGTACTTC. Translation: CASSGAGGTGETQYF.